A selection of T cell receptor beta chains follows, all from one sample in a study of radiotherapy plus CTLA-4 blockade in lung cancer. Profiled with immunoSEQ multiplex PCR; TCRdb holds only in-frame clones, not every one. Of 80,000 or so clones in the sample, 78% were seen once. Here the sequenced sample was peripheral blood, taken from a patient treated with radiotherapy plus ipilimumab. The receptors were sampled from a human donor with non-small cell lung cancer who had a partial response to radiotherapy plus ipilimumab. Some clones in this sample may be carry-over from other donors' samples. Each CDR3 is given with its conserved first and last residue.

cdr3_aa: CASSGHGADTQYF; j_call: TRBJ2-3; v_call: TRBV9
cdr3_aa: CASSGGQPHDTQYF; j_call: TRBJ2-3; v_call: TRBV11-3
cdr3_aa: CASRREITGNSPLHF; j_call: TRBJ1-6; v_call: TRBV6-1
cdr3_aa: CASTKTGSGELFF; j_call: TRBJ2-2; v_call: TRBV7-3
cdr3_aa: CASSFYTGEGGYTF; j_call: TRBJ1-2; v_call: TRBV6-1
cdr3_aa: CASRGGAGASYEQYF; j_call: TRBJ2-7; v_call: TRBV28
cdr3_aa: CASRTRTGLAGSHEQFF; j_call: TRBJ2-1; v_call: TRBV27
cdr3_aa: CASSMGQGYEQYF; j_call: TRBJ2-7; v_call: TRBV7-3
cdr3_aa: CASWQASGSSYEQYF; j_call: TRBJ2-7; v_call: TRBV2
cdr3_aa: CASSITGTSGGAADTQYF; j_call: TRBJ2-3; v_call: TRBV7-3
cdr3_aa: CASSQHSSGANVLTF; j_call: TRBJ2-6; v_call: TRBV7-3
cdr3_aa: CASTRRDGTDTQYF; j_call: TRBJ2-3; v_call: TRBV19